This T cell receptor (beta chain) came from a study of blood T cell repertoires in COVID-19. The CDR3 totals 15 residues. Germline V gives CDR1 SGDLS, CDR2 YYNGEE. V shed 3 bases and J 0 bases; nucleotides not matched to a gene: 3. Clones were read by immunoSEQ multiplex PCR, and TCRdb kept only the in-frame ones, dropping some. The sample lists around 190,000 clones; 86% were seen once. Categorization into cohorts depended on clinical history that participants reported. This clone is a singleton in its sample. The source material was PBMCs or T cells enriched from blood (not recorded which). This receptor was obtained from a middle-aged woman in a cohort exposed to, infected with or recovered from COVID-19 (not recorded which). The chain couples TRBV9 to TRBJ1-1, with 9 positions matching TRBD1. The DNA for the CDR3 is TGTGCCAGCAGCGCAAGGACAGGGGTGAACACTGAAGCTTTCTTT. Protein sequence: CASSARTGVNTEAFF. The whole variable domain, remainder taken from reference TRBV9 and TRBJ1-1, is DSGVTQTPKHLITATGQRVTLRCSPRSGDLSVYWYQQSLDQGLQFLIQYYNGEERAKGNILERFSAQQFPDLHSELNLSSLELGDSALYFCASSARTGVNTEAFFGQGTRLTVV.